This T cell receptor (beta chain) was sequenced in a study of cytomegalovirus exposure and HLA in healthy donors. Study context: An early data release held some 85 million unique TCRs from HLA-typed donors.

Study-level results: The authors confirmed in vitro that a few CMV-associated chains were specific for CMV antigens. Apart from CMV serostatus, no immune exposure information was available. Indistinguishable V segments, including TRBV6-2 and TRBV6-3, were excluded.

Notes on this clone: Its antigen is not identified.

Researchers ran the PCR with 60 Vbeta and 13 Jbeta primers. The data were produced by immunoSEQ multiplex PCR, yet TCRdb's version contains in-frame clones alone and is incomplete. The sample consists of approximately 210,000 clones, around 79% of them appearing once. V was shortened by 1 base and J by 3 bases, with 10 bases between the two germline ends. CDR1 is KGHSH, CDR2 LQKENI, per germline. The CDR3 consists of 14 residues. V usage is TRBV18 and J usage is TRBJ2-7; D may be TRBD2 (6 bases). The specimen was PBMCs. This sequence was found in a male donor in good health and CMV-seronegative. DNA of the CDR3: TGTGCCAGCTCACCACGACGGGAGAACTACGAGCAGTACTTC. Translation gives CASSPRRENYEQYF.